This TCR beta chain is drawn from a study of shared clonotypes between healthy human individuals. Study at large: Donor composition was a couple of women and a few men, aged 18 to 49. Whole-study findings and limits: The sampled material consisted only of blood, and tissue repertoires are likely to differ. Larger richness was generally estimated for naive than memory subsets.

This CDR3 is 17 amino acids long. Germline V CDR1 and CDR2: LGHNA, YSLEER. V was trimmed by 0 bases and J by 6 bases, leaving 21 bases between them. Measured with immunoSEQ multiplex PCR; TCRdb has only the in-frame clones, and not every one. Here the sample spans approximately 2,000,000 clones, about nine tenths being singletons. This clone was observed a single time. The target antigen is unknown. Adult donors, all healthy and HIV-negative, had no recent acute infections or vaccinations. Material: naive CD4+ T cells from PBMCs. Subset given: CD45RA+ positively selected. This TCR derives from a young man in good health. Some clones in this sample may be carry-over from other donors' samples. The chain joins TRBV4-3 to TRBJ2-7; weak D call: TRBD2 (5 bases). In DNA, the CDR3 is TGCGCCAGCAGCCAAGAGCTGTGGACGGGAAGGGCGGGCGAGCAGTACTTC. It yields the protein CASSQELWTGRAGEQYF.